These 9 T cell receptor beta chains were all obtained from the same sample, sequenced in a study of cytomegalovirus exposure and HLA in healthy donors. PCR used 60 Vbeta primers and 13 Jbeta primers. Profiling relied on immunoSEQ multiplex PCR, and the TCRdb table lists in-frame clones only, not all of them. The sample lists under 200,000 clones; approximately 78% were seen once. Sequencing was carried out using PBMCs. These receptors all stem from a woman between 35 and 50 years old in good health and CMV-seronegative.

The chain joins TRBV6-1 to TRBJ1-2; no firm D call. This CDR3 is built from 12 residues. V lost 8 bases, J lost 7 bases, and 14 bases lay in between. Germline V gene lookup returns CDR1 MNHNS and CDR2 SASEGT. The CDR3 spells CASLRLSTGYTF. In DNA form, the CDR3 reads TGTGCCAGCTTAAGACTCTCTACTGGCTACACCTTC.

The genes are TRBV6-5 and TRBJ1-1; D is unresolved. The CDR3 extends over 14 amino acids. Germline CDR1 reads MNHEY; CDR2 reads SVGAGI. Trimming shortened V by 5 bases and J by 2 bases, and 12 bases separated the two germline ends. CDR3 amino acids: CASSGRLQNTEAFF. The DNA for the CDR3 is TGTGCCAGCAGTGGCAGGCTTCAAAACACTGAAGCTTTCTTT.

This clone turned up a few times. This chain connects TRBV28 to TRBJ1-4, with unresolved D. Germline CDR1 is MDHEN and CDR2 is SYDVKM. The CDR3 has 14 amino acids. The V and J ends lost 4 bases and 5 bases respectively, with 11 bases between them. The CDR3 region is CASSSAGGNEKLFF. The DNA of the CDR3 is TGTGCCAGCAGTTCGGCCGGCGGCAATGAAAAACTGTTTTTT.

V is TRBV4-2 and J is TRBJ2-3; tentative D call: TRBD1 (6 bases). CDR1 LGHNA and CDR2 YNFKEQ come from the germline V gene. Trimming stripped 0 bases from V and 2 bases from J, with 9 bases between. The CDR3 is made up of 15 amino acids. CDR3 DNA: TGTGCCAGCAGCCAAGATGGGACAAACACAGATACGCAGTATTTT. Its protein product is CASSQDGTNTDTQYF.

CDR3 protein: CASSLERRTEAFF. The DNA for the CDR3 is TGTGCCAGCAGCTTAGAGCGGAGGACTGAAGCTTTCTTT. The rearrangement joins TRBV11-3 to TRBJ1-1; D gene unclear. Germline CDR1 SGHNT, CDR2 YENEEA. The CDR3 has 13 residues. V lost 0 bases, J lost 5 bases, and 7 bases lay in between. The variable domain in full, with the rest retrieved from reference TRBV11-3 and TRBJ1-1, is EAGVVQSPRYKIIEKKQPVAFWCNPISGHNTLYWYLQNLGQGPELLIRYENEEAVDDSQLPKDRFSAERLKGVDSTLKIQPAELGDSAVYLCASSLERRTEAFFGQGTRLTVV.

J is TRBJ2-7 and V is TRBV7-9; 7 positions match TRBD1. Trimming removed 5 bases from V and 3 bases from J; junction bases left unmatched: 7. CDR3 length equals 14 residues. From germline, CDR1 is SEHNR and CDR2 FQNEAQ (reference sequence). The CDR3 protein is CASSPLGGHYEQYF. CDR3 nucleotide sequence: TGTGCCAGCAGCCCCTTAGGGGGCCACTACGAGCAGTACTTC.

The chain links TRBV19 to TRBJ2-7, with a possible D match to TRBD1 (6 bases). V lost 7 bases to trimming and J lost 3 bases, with 13 bases between them. The CDR3 runs 13 residues. Germline CDR1 reads LNHDA; CDR2 reads SQIVND (reference sequence). The DNA for the CDR3 is TGTGCCAGTAACCCCACAGGGAACTACGAGCAGTACTTC. Its protein is CASNPTGNYEQYF. Using reference TRBV19 and TRBJ2-7 for the parts outside the CDR3, the full variable domain is DGGITQSPKYLFRKEGQNVTLSCEQNLNHDAMYWYRQDPGQGLRLIYYSQIVNDFQKGDIAEGYSVSREKKESFPLTVTSAQKNPTAFYLCASNPTGNYEQYFGPGTRLTVT.

V gene TRBV10-3 combines with J gene TRBJ2-1; TRBD2 might be the D (6 bases). In germline, CDR1 is ENHRY, CDR2 SYGVKD. This CDR3 is 13 amino acids long. V was pared by 8 bases and J by 4 bases, with 12 bases between. CDR3 region: CAIGRGGYNEQFF. CDR3 DNA: TGTGCCATCGGGAGAGGAGGGTACAATGAGCAGTTCTTC.

This clone has just a few counts. The chain is built from TRBV6-1 and TRBJ2-2; 13 bases align to TRBD2. Germline V gene sequence: CDR1 MNHNS, CDR2 SASEGT. The CDR3 consists of 15 residues. The junction had 4 bases not matched to a gene; V was cut back by 3 bases and J by 9 bases. CDR3 amino acids: CASSEPGLAGWELFF. The CDR3, as DNA: TGTGCCAGCAGTGAGCCGGGACTAGCGGGGTGGGAGCTGTTTTTT.